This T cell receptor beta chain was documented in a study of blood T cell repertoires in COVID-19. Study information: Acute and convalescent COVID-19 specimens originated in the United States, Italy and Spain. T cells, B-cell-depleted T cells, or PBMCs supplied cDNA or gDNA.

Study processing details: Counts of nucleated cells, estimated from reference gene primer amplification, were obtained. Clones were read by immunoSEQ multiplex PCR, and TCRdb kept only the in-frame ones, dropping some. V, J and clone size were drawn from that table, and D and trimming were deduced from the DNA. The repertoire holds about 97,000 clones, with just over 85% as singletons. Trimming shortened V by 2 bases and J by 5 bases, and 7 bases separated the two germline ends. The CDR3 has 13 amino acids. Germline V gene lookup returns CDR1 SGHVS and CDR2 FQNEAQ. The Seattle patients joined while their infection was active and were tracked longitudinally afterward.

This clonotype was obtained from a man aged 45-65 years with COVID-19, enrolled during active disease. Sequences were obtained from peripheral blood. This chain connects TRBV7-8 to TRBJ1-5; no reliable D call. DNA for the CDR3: TGTGCCAGCAGCTTAATGCGAGATCAGCCCCAGCATTTT. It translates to CASSLMRDQPQHF.